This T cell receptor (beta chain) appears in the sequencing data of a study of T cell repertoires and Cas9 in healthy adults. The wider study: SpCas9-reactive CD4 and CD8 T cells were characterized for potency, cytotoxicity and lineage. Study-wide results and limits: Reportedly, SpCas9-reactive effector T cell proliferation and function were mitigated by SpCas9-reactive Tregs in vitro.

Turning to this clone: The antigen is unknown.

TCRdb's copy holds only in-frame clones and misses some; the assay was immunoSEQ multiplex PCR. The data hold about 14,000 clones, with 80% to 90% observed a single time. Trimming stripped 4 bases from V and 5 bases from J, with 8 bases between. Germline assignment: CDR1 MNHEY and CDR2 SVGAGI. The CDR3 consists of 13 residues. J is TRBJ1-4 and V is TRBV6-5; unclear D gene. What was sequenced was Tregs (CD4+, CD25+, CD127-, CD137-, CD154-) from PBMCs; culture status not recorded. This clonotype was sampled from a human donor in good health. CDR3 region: CASSWYRNEKLFF. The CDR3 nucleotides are TGTGCCAGCAGTTGGTACAGAAATGAAAAACTGTTTTTT.